The 31 T cell receptor beta chains in this list originate from one sample, sequenced in a study of cytomegalovirus exposure and HLA in healthy donors. The PCR contained 60 Vbeta and 13 Jbeta primers. Assay used: immunoSEQ multiplex PCR; TCRdb lists only in-frame clones, some missing. The table records over 100,000 clones, around 77% of them present only once. The sample was PBMCs. These receptors were obtained from a man between 40 and 49 years old in good health and CMV-seropositive.

The sample holds a few counts of this clone. J is TRBJ1-5 and V is TRBV9; possibly TRBD1 for D (5 bases). V was cut by 0 bases and J by 4 bases, with 11 bases left in between. The CDR3 contains 15 residues. Germline V CDR1 and CDR2: SGDLS, YYNGEE. The CDR3 bases are TGTGCCAGCAGCGTAGAGGATGGGGGGAATCAGCCCCAGCATTTT. Residues: CASSVEDGGNQPQHF.

In this sample, this clone turned up a few times. The rearrangement uses TRBV7-2 and TRBJ2-5; 9 bases are shared with TRBD1. The CDR3 has 17 amino acids. Unmatched junction bases numbered 14, after V lost 5 bases and J lost 4 bases. Germline V gene sequence: CDR1 SGHTA, CDR2 FQGNSA. The CDR3 nucleotides read TGTGCCAGCAGCCTAAGAGGGACAGGGCGAGCGGGAGAGACCCAGTACTTC. Amino acids: CASSLRGTGRAGETQYF.

This clone was picked up a small number of times. CDR3 sequence: CASTTGGTDDEQYF. CDR3 DNA: TGTGCCAGTACCACGGGGGGGACAGACGACGAGCAGTACTTC. V gene TRBV19 combines with J gene TRBJ2-7; tentative D call: TRBD2 (8 bases). In germline, CDR1 is LNHDA, CDR2 SQIVND (reference sequence). The V and J ends lost 7 bases and 5 bases respectively, with 18 bases between them. CDR3 size: 14 residues. Full variable domain (outside the CDR3, taken from reference TRBV19 and TRBJ2-7): DGGITQSPKYLFRKEGQNVTLSCEQNLNHDAMYWYRQDPGQGLRLIYYSQIVNDFQKGDIAEGYSVSREKKESFPLTVTSAQKNPTAFYLCASTTGGTDDEQYFGPGTRLTVT.

The rearrangement uses TRBV4-1 and TRBJ2-5, with 7 bases fitting TRBD1. V lost 1 base and J lost 6; bases outside the gene matches: 11. Per the germline V gene, CDR1 is MGHRA and CDR2 is YSYEKL. The CDR3 length is 16 residues. CDR3: CASSQGQGEPRKTQYF. CDR3 DNA sequence: TGCGCCAGCAGCCAAGGGCAGGGGGAACCTAGGAAGACCCAGTACTTC.

This clone was seen a few times. The chain carries TRBV28 and TRBJ1-1, with 7 nucleotides matching TRBD1. V lost 6 bases and J lost 6; bases outside the gene matches: 7. CDR3 length equals 13 residues. Germline V gene sequence: CDR1 MDHEN, CDR2 SYDVKM. The CDR3: CASRTGFLAEAFF. CDR3 DNA sequence: TGTGCCAGCAGGACAGGGTTTTTGGCTGAAGCTTTCTTT.

This clone was observed a handful of times. The rearrangement uses TRBV4-1 and TRBJ2-7, with TRBD2 as a possible D gene (5 bases). The germline V and J ends were trimmed by 1 base and 3 bases, with 10 bases remaining between them. CDR1 and CDR2 from the germline V gene are MGHRA and YSYEKL. The CDR3 spans 14 residues. The CDR3 coding sequence is TGCGCCAGCAGCCAAGGCTTGACTAACTACGAGCAGTACTTC. It codes for CASSQGLTNYEQYF.

This clone was seen a handful of times. The chain joins TRBV27 to TRBJ1-2; 8 positions match TRBD1. The germline CDR1 and CDR2 sequences are MNHEY and SMNVEV (reference sequence). CDR3 length: 14 residues. V shed 6 bases, J shed 8 bases, and the junction held 11 bases outside the gene matches. The CDR3 spells CASSSGTGLVGYTF. CDR3 coding DNA: TGTGCCAGCAGCTCCGGGACAGGATTGGTCGGCTACACCTTC.

The chain combines TRBV5-6 with TRBJ1-1; D ambiguous. The CDR3 length is 13 residues. Germline V CDR1 and CDR2: SGHDT, YYEEEE. The ends were cut back, 0 bases at V and 4 bases at J, with 7 bases in the middle. CDR3 sequence (DNA): TGTGCCAGCAGCTTGGTATCGTCCACTGAAGCTTTCTTT. It specifies CASSLVSSTEAFF.

V is TRBV9 and J is TRBJ2-1; D may be TRBD2 (5 bases). V lost 4 bases, J lost 10 bases, and 9 bases lay in between. The CDR3 is made up of 11 amino acids. In germline, CDR1 is SGDLS, CDR2 YYNGEE. CDR3 in amino acids: CASSREAEQFF. CDR3 sequence (DNA): TGTGCCAGCAGCCGGGAAGCGGAGCAGTTCTTC.

The chain employs TRBV10-3 and TRBJ2-7; 11 nucleotides agree with TRBD1. CDR1 is ENHRY and CDR2 is SYGVKD in the germline V gene. With V trimmed by 6 bases and J by 3 bases, 4 bases remained unmatched. The CDR3 sequence is 14 residues long. In DNA form, the CDR3 reads TGTGCCATCAGCCCCGGGACAGGGGGCTACGAGCAGTACTTC. Its protein product is CAISPGTGGYEQYF.

The chain combines TRBV7-2 with TRBJ2-7, with 9 bases aligning to TRBD1. J was trimmed by 5 bases and V by 5 bases; bases with no gene match: 4. The CDR3 has 13 residues. The germline gives CDR1 SGHTA, CDR2 FQGNSA. Here the CDR3 reads CASSNRDRDEQYF. The CDR3 nucleotides read TGTGCCAGCAGCAACCGGGACAGGGACGAGCAGTACTTC.

The V call is TRBV11-2, the J call TRBJ2-3; the D gene is possibly TRBD1 (6 bases). Germline assignment: CDR1 SGHAT and CDR2 FQNNGV. V was trimmed by 6 bases and J by 5 bases, leaving 21 bases between them. This CDR3 has 16 residues. The DNA for the CDR3 is TGTGCCAGCAGTGTGGGGGCCAGCCCTTCTGGAGATACGCAGTATTTT. Protein: CASSVGASPSGDTQYF.

The chain links TRBV5-4 to TRBJ1-1, with 9 positions matching TRBD1. With 4 bases clipped from V and 6 bases from J, the junction kept 4 bases outside the gene matches. Per the germline V gene, CDR1 is SGHNT and CDR2 is YYREEE (reference sequence). The CDR3 totals 13 residues. The chain's CDR3 is CASSPDRGPEAFF. The DNA for the CDR3 is TGTGCCAGCAGCCCGGACAGGGGACCTGAAGCTTTCTTT.

This clone came up a few times. The chain's CDR3 is CASSPRASGGPGVDTQYF. The CDR3 bases are TGTGCCAGCTCACCACGCGCTAGCGGGGGGCCGGGAGTAGATACGCAGTATTTT. The chain carries TRBV18 and TRBJ2-3, with 11 bases fitting TRBD2. Trimming at V came to 1 base and at J to 5 bases, leaving 11 bases not matched to a gene. CDR3 length: 18 amino acids. The V gene's germline CDR1 is KGHSH and CDR2 LQKENI.

The rearrangement links TRBV7-2 to TRBJ1-1, with D perhaps matching TRBD1 (5 bases). This CDR3 spans 15 amino acids. Looked up from germline, CDR1 is SGHTA and CDR2 is FQGNSA. Between the trimmed V and J ends, which lost 1 base and 5 bases, there was a span of 14 bases. The DNA for the CDR3 is TGTGCCAGCAGCTTAGTAGTAGGGCAGGGTACTGAAGCTTTCTTT. Amino acid sequence: CASSLVVGQGTEAFF.

The V call is TRBV9, the J call TRBJ2-1, with a weak D call TRBD1 (8 bases). Looked up from germline, CDR1 is SGDLS and CDR2 is YYNGEE. CDR3 size: 15 residues. Trimming cost V 2 bases and J 6 bases, with 15 bases left between them. The DNA for the CDR3 is TGTGCCAGCAGCGTTTCCACAGGGGGGGGCAATGAGCAGTTCTTC. It codes for CASSVSTGGGNEQFF.

About this clone itself: Distinct nucleotide sequences in the sample also encode this CDR3. Written as DNA, the CDR3 is TGTGCCAGCAGTTCCGGACAGGGTGGCGCAGATACGCAGTATTTT. Amino acid sequence: CASSSGQGGADTQYF. The chain uses TRBV28 and TRBJ2-3; 8 nucleotides match TRBD1. Germline V gene data show CDR1 as MDHEN and CDR2 as SYDVKM. The CDR3 is made up of 15 amino acids. V dropped 4 bases and J dropped 4; count of bases not matched to a gene: 7. The full variable domain, rest sourced from reference TRBV28 and TRBJ2-3, is DVKVTQSSRYLVKRTGEKVFLECVQDMDHENMFWYRQDPGLGLRLIYFSYDVKMKEKGDIPEGYSVSREKKERFSLILESASTNQTSMYLCASSSGQGGADTQYFGPGTRLTVL.

The chain is built from TRBV9 and TRBJ2-3, with TRBD1 matching over 8 bases. After removal of 3 bases from V and 6 bases from J, the junction contained 9 bases not matched to a gene. The CDR3 runs 15 residues. Germline V gives CDR1 SGDLS, CDR2 YYNGEE. This chain's CDR3 is CASSAGQGAFDTQYF. CDR3 coding DNA: TGTGCCAGCAGCGCAGGACAGGGCGCTTTTGATACGCAGTATTTT. The entire variable domain, with the rest obtained from reference TRBV9 and TRBJ2-3, is as follows: DSGVTQTPKHLITATGQRVTLRCSPRSGDLSVYWYQQSLDQGLQFLIQYYNGEERAKGNILERFSAQQFPDLHSELNLSSLELGDSALYFCASSAGQGAFDTQYFGPGTRLTVL.

The rearrangement links TRBV4-2 to TRBJ2-7, with a tentative D call TRBD1 (6 bases). Germline CDR1 LGHNA, CDR2 YNFKEQ. Trimming took 1 base from V and 2 from J, leaving 9 bases between them. The CDR3 is made up of 14 amino acids. The DNA for the CDR3 is TGTGCCAGCAGCCAAGGTAGGGACACCTACGAGCAGTACTTC. As protein: CASSQGRDTYEQYF.

This chain connects TRBV30 to TRBJ1-6, with unresolved D. Germline assignment: CDR1 GTSNPN and CDR2 SVGIG (reference sequence). V was pared by 4 bases and J by 0 bases, with 10 bases between. CDR3 length equals 15 residues. The CDR3 here is CAWISGSSYNSPLHF. CDR3 sequence (DNA): TGTGCCTGGATAAGTGGGAGCTCCTATAATTCACCCCTCCACTTT.

The gene calls are TRBV7-8 and TRBJ1-6; 9 bases match TRBD1. This CDR3 has 15 residues. The V gene end was trimmed by 2 bases and the J gene end by 8 bases; junction bases not matched to a gene: 4. The germline gives CDR1 SGHVS, CDR2 FQNEAQ. Written as DNA, the CDR3 is TGTGCCAGCAGCTTACTACAGGGGGCGTATTCACCCCTCCACTTT. The encoded protein is CASSLLQGAYSPLHF.

This clone was found a few times. The chain combines TRBV7-6 with TRBJ2-1; the D gene is possibly TRBD2 (6 bases). With 5 bases removed from V and 11 bases from J, the gap between germline ends came to 25 bases. Germline V gene lookup returns CDR1 SGHVS and CDR2 FNYEAQ. CDR3 length: 16 residues. The CDR3 region is CASSLGGLLGRGKQFF. In DNA, the CDR3 is TGTGCCAGCAGCCTAGGCGGCCTACTCGGGCGGGGAAAGCAGTTCTTC. The complete variable domain, with remaining parts taken from reference TRBV7-6 and TRBJ2-1, reads GAGVSQSPRYKVTKRGQDVALRCDPISGHVSLYWYRQALGQGPEFLTYFNYEAQQDKSGLPNDRFSAERPEGSISTLTIQRTEQRDSAMYRCASSLGGLLGRGKQFFGPGTRLTVL.

The V call is TRBV4-1, the J call TRBJ2-1; D possibly corresponds to TRBD2 (7 bases). V was clipped by 5 bases and J by 7 bases, with 24 bases between them. The CDR3 is 17 residues long. Germline V lookup: CDR1 MGHRA, CDR2 YSYEKL. CDR3 residues: CASSKRGGPRDPNEQFF. In DNA, the CDR3 is TGCGCCAGCAGCAAAAGGGGGGGGCCAAGAGATCCAAATGAGCAGTTCTTC.

The chain is built from TRBV7-9 and TRBJ1-6; perhaps TRBD1 as D (5 bases). V was cut by 3 bases and J by 10 bases, with 22 bases left in between. Germline assignment: CDR1 SEHNR and CDR2 FQNEAQ (reference sequence). The CDR3 length is 17 residues. CDR3 coding DNA: TGTGCCAGCAGCTTGGCGGGACTCTCCAGGTTTAACTCACCCCTCCACTTT. Encoded protein: CASSLAGLSRFNSPLHF.

This clone has only a few counts. The chain links TRBV7-9 to TRBJ2-7, with 7 bases matching TRBD1. The CDR3 has 14 amino acids. V trimming: 5 bases; J trimming: 5 bases; junction bases outside the gene matches: 9. CDR1 SEHNR and CDR2 FQNEAQ come from the germline V gene (reference sequence). The CDR3 DNA sequence: TGTGCCAGCAGCGCCAGAACAGGGGTGGACGAGCAGTACTTC. Its translation is CASSARTGVDEQYF. Using reference TRBV7-9 and TRBJ2-7 for the parts outside the CDR3, the full variable domain is DTGVSQNPRHKITKRGQNVTFRCDPISEHNRLYWYRQTLGQGPEFLTYFQNEAQLEKSRLLSDRFSAERPKGSFSTLEIQRTEQGDSAMYLCASSARTGVDEQYFGPGTRLTVT.

V and J are TRBV13 and TRBJ2-7, with 12 nucleotides matching TRBD2. V lost 3 bases and J lost 2; bases outside the gene matches: 8. The length of the CDR3 is 17 residues. Germline V CDR1 and CDR2: PRHDT, FYEKMQ (reference sequence). As DNA, the CDR3 is TGTGCCAGCAGCTTCCGACTAGCGGGGGAGGGGACCTACGAGCAGTACTTC. Amino acid sequence: CASSFRLAGEGTYEQYF.

V gene TRBV7-2 combines with J gene TRBJ1-1, with D possibly TRBD1 on 6 matching bases. Per the germline V gene, CDR1 is SGHTA and CDR2 is FQGNSA. V was cut by 1 base and J by 4 bases, with 13 bases left in between. The CDR3 spans 15 residues. This chain's CDR3 is CASSLVGQGLTEAFF. Here the CDR3 DNA reads TGTGCCAGCAGCTTAGTTGGGCAGGGGCTCACTGAAGCTTTCTTT.

The chain couples TRBV4-3 to TRBJ1-6, with D possibly being TRBD1 (6 bases). The CDR3 has 15 residues. The germline V and J ends were trimmed by 0 bases and 9 bases, with 12 bases remaining between them. Germline CDR1 LGHNA, CDR2 YSLEER. CDR3 DNA sequence: TGCGCCAGCAGCCAAGATCAGGGGTCGAGTTCACCCCTCCACTTT. Translating it yields CASSQDQGSSSPLHF.

The chain carries TRBV4-1 and TRBJ2-4, with TRBD2 matching over 14 bases. Germline V gene data show CDR1 as MGHRA and CDR2 as YSYEKL. V shed 5 bases and J 8 bases; nucleotides not matched to a gene: 11. The CDR3 is 17 amino acids. The CDR3 is CASSETGTSGGGYIQYF. In DNA, the CDR3 is TGCGCCAGCAGCGAAACCGGGACTAGCGGGGGCGGGTACATTCAGTACTTC.

This clone was seen a few times. The rearrangement joins TRBV27 to TRBJ2-7, with 7 bases identical to TRBD1. The V gene's germline CDR1 is MNHEY and CDR2 SMNVEV (reference sequence). V shed 6 bases, J shed 2 bases, and the junction held 4 bases outside the gene matches. This CDR3 contains 13 residues. The CDR3 DNA sequence: TGTGCCAGCAGACTGACAGGGACCTACGAGCAGTACTTC. Protein: CASRLTGTYEQYF.

The V and J genes are TRBV7-6 and TRBJ1-1; D is uncertain. Germline CDR1 SGHVS, CDR2 FNYEAQ. V lost 1 base and J 2 bases, leaving 11 bases between the germline ends. The CDR3 is made up of 15 amino acids. CDR3 region: CASSLDGQLNTEAFF. In nucleotides, the CDR3 is TGTGCCAGCAGCTTAGATGGGCAGCTTAACACTGAAGCTTTCTTT.